The rows below give T cell receptor beta chains drawn from one sample of a study of CD8+ T cells in alopecia areata. This table comes from immunoSEQ multiplex PCR, and its TCRdb copy is limited to in-frame clones, with some not included. The sample carries roughly 110,000 clones, 84% recorded once. The sequencing here drew on CD8+ T cells sorted from blood, taken at week 24, from a patient treated with tofacitinib. These receptor sequences come from a human donor with alopecia areata. CDR3s include the opening cysteine and the closing phenylalanine or tryptophan. D genes are given only for firm matches. Not every row has a clone size; where given, it reads once, few, many or a size class.

TRBV6-5,few,-,TRBJ2-1,CASSSGLYNEQFF,TGTGCCAGCAGCTCCGGACTATACAATGAGCAGTTCTTC
TRBV4-3,once,TRBD2,TRBJ2-1,CASSQESGGANEQFF,TGCGCCAGCAGCCAGGAAAGCGGGGGGGCCAATGAGCAGTTCTTC
TRBV5-6,-,TRBD1,TRBJ2-7,CASSFTDRGREQYF,TGTGCCAGCAGCTTCACAGACAGGGGGCGCGAGCAGTACTTC
TRBV4-1,-,TRBD2,TRBJ2-1,CASRTSGGLYNEQFF,TGCGCCAGCAGGACTAGCGGGGGGCTCTACAATGAGCAGTTCTTC
TRBV6-4,-,-,TRBJ2-2,CASSDSSNGELFF,TGTGCCAGCAGTGACTCGAGTAACGGGGAGCTGTTTTTT
TRBV27,-,-,TRBJ2-1,CASSLRDVDNEQFF,TGTGCCAGCAGTTTAAGGGACGTAGACAATGAGCAGTTCTTC
TRBV7-9,-,-,TRBJ1-1,CASSLDGVNTEAFF,TGTGCCAGCAGCTTAGACGGGGTGAACACTGAAGCTTTCTTT
TRBV27,-,TRBD1,TRBJ1-6,CASTPGTAYNSPLHF,TGTGCCAGCACGCCGGGGACAGCTTATAATTCACCCCTCCACTTT
TRBV5-4,-,-,TRBJ2-2,CASSPGGVDGELFF,TGTGCCAGCAGCCCAGGGGGGGTTGACGGGGAGCTGTTTTTT
TRBV7-6,-,-,TRBJ2-7,CASSLASGPSYEQYF,TGTGCCAGCTCCTTGGCGAGCGGGCCTTCCTACGAGCAGTACTTC
TRBV5-1,-,TRBD1,TRBJ2-2,CASSPGQGWIGELFF,TGCGCCAGCAGCCCTGGACAGGGATGGATCGGGGAGCTGTTTTTT
TRBV7-9,-,-,TRBJ1-1,CASSANTEAFF,TGTGCCAGCAGCGCCAACACTGAAGCTTTCTTT
TRBV19,once,-,TRBJ2-1,CASSIKVSSYNEQFF,TGTGCCAGTAGTATAAAGGTGAGCTCCTACAATGAGCAGTTCTTC
TRBV5-5,once,-,TRBJ1-6,CASSYRDSPGSPLHF,TGTGCCAGCAGCTACCGGGACTCTCCGGGATCACCCCTCCACTTT
TRBV6-5,-,-,TRBJ1-1,CASGWGRNTEAFF,TGTGCCAGCGGATGGGGCAGGAACACTGAAGCTTTCTTT
TRBV7-8,once,-,TRBJ1-1,CASSLNTEAFF,TGTGCCAGCAGCTTAAACACTGAAGCTTTCTTT
TRBV4-3,-,-,TRBJ2-2,CASSPGVIANTGELFF,TGCGCCAGCAGCCCAGGGGTCATCGCGAACACCGGGGAGCTGTTTTTT
TRBV27,few,TRBD2,TRBJ2-3,CASSWEGLGTDTQYF,TGTGCCAGCAGTTGGGAGGGGCTTGGCACAGATACGCAGTATTTT
TRBV4-1,-,TRBD2,TRBJ2-7,CASSQNRGLANEQYF,TGCGCCAGCAGCCAAAATAGGGGACTAGCAAACGAGCAGTACTTC
TRBV5-8,-,TRBD2,TRBJ2-3,CASGGRGDHYDTQYF,TGTGCCAGCGGGGGTCGGGGGGACCACTACGATACGCAGTATTTT
TRBV6-5,-,-,TRBJ2-5,CASSFRSDSYQETQYF,TGTGCCAGCAGTTTTCGCTCGGACTCTTACCAAGAGACCCAGTACTTC
TRBV7-9,few,TRBD2,TRBJ2-1,CASSPGLAEDNEQFF,TGTGCCAGCAGCCCAGGACTAGCCGAGGACAATGAGCAGTTCTTC
TRBV2,few,-,TRBJ2-1,CASSVGSSSYNEQFF,TGTGCCAGCAGTGTTGGGAGCAGCTCCTACAATGAGCAGTTCTTC
TRBV6-5,-,TRBD1,TRBJ2-1,CASSTGQYNEQFF,TGTGCCAGCAGCACGGGACAGTACAATGAGCAGTTCTTC
TRBV29-1,few,-,TRBJ2-1,CSADSLGLGDNEQFF,TGCAGCGCTGACTCTCTAGGCCTCGGGGACAATGAGCAGTTCTTC
TRBV27,-,-,TRBJ1-2,CASSLSHGTGYGYTF,TGTGCCAGCAGTTTATCACACGGGACGGGGTATGGCTACACCTTC
TRBV4-1,few,-,TRBJ2-5,CASSQDSSDRPQYF,TGCGCCAGCAGCCAAGATTCCTCTGACAGGCCCCAGTACTTC
TRBV9,-,-,TRBJ2-5,CASSVGWGETQYF,TGTGCCAGCAGCGTAGGATGGGGAGAGACCCAGTACTTC
TRBV9,-,-,TRBJ2-7,CASSVDEGGQYF,TGTGCCAGCAGCGTAGACGAAGGCGGGCAGTACTTC
TRBV27,-,-,TRBJ2-6,CASALVSAGANVLTF,TGTGCCAGCGCCTTAGTCTCGGCCGGGGCCAACGTCCTGACTTTC
TRBV27,-,-,TRBJ2-3,CASSPSRGDTQYF,TGTGCCAGCAGTCCCTCGAGGGGAGATACGCAGTATTTT
TRBV15,-,-,TRBJ2-7,CATSNRDAAAEQYF,TGTGCCACCAGCAATCGGGACGCGGCCGCCGAGCAGTACTTC
TRBV11-2,-,-,TRBJ2-7,CASSLDAYEQYF,TGTGCCAGCAGCTTAGATGCGTACGAGCAGTACTTC
TRBV29-1,-,-,TRBJ1-3,CSVAAAAGNTIYF,TGCAGCGTTGCAGCGGCAGCCGGAAACACCATATATTTT
TRBV7-6,-,TRBD1,TRBJ2-7,CASKLQGRSYEQYF,TGTGCCAGTAAGCTACAGGGGCGCTCCTACGAGCAGTACTTC
TRBV13,-,-,TRBJ2-7,CASSLDSSPEQYF,TGTGCCAGCAGCTTAGACAGCTCCCCCGAGCAGTACTTC
TRBV2,few,-,TRBJ2-5,CASSEPSLETQYF,TGTGCCAGCAGTGAGCCCAGCCTTGAAACCCAGTACTTC
TRBV27,-,-,TRBJ2-7,CASSLSGRSYEQYF,TGTGCCAGCAGTTTATCTGGAAGAAGCTACGAGCAGTACTTC
TRBV5-4,-,TRBD1,TRBJ2-7,CASQETGGLNEQYF,TGTGCCAGCCAGGAGACAGGGGGATTGAACGAGCAGTACTTC
TRBV7-2,-,TRBD1,TRBJ1-1,CASSLGTANTEAFF,TGTGCCAGCAGCCTAGGGACAGCGAACACTGAAGCTTTCTTT
TRBV6-6,-,-,TRBJ2-7,CASSYSPTGEQYF,TGTGCCAGCAGTTACTCCCCCACCGGCGAGCAGTACTTC
TRBV19,few,-,TRBJ1-1,CASIEVYGSEAFF,TGTGCCAGTATCGAGGTTTACGGTTCTGAAGCTTTCTTT
TRBV29-1,-,TRBD1,TRBJ2-5,CSVGQGPTVQYF,TGCAGCGTTGGACAGGGCCCCACGGTCCAGTACTTC
TRBV12-5,few,-,TRBJ2-3,CASGLGEAPVGDTQYF,TGTGCTAGTGGTCTCGGAGAAGCCCCAGTAGGAGATACGCAGTATTTT
TRBV4-3,-,TRBD2,TRBJ2-7,CASSQDGLAGPYEQYF,TGCGCCAGCAGCCAAGATGGACTAGCGGGGCCCTACGAGCAGTACTTC
TRBV2,-,-,TRBJ1-1,CASEGPMNTEAFF,TGTGCCAGCGAGGGACCTATGAACACTGAAGCTTTCTTT
TRBV9,-,TRBD2,TRBJ2-3,CASSATSRSSGGSTDTQYF,TGTGCCAGCAGCGCAACCTCGAGGTCTAGCGGGGGTTCCACAGATACGCAGTATTTT
TRBV2,-,-,TRBJ2-5,CASIEGQGAETQYF,TGTGCCAGCATCGAAGGGCAGGGTGCGGAGACCCAGTACTTC
TRBV5-6,-,-,TRBJ1-1,CASSLDWAQNTEAFF,TGTGCCAGCAGCTTGGATTGGGCACAGAACACTGAAGCTTTCTTT
TRBV25-1,-,-,TRBJ2-7,CASSDRYSYEQYF,TGTGCCAGCAGTGACCGTTACTCCTACGAGCAGTACTTC
TRBV27,-,-,TRBJ1-2,CASSLSGQGSYTF,TGTGCCAGCAGTTTATCGGGGCAGGGGAGCTACACCTTC